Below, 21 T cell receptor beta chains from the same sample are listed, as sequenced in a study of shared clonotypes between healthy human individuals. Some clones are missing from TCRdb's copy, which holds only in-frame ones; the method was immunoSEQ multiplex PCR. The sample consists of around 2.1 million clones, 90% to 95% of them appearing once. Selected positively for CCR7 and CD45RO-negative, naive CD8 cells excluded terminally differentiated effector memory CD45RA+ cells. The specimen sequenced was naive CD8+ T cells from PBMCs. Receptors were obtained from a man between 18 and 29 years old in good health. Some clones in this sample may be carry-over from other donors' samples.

CDR3 protein: CAWAPANTGELFF. Written as DNA, the CDR3 is TGTGCCTGGGCCCCTGCGAACACCGGGGAGCTGTTTTTT. J is TRBJ2-2 and V is TRBV7-9; D uncertain. Germline CDR1 SEHNR, CDR2 FQNEAQ (reference sequence). V lost 11 bases and J lost 0, with 10 bases in between. CDR3 length: 13 amino acids.

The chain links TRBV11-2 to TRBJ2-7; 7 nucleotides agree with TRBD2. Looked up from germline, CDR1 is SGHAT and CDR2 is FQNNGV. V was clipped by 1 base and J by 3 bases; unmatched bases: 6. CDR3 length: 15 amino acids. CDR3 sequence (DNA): TGTGCCAGCAGCTTAGTGGTTAGCGGGTACTACGAGCAGTACTTC. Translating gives CASSLVVSGYYEQYF.

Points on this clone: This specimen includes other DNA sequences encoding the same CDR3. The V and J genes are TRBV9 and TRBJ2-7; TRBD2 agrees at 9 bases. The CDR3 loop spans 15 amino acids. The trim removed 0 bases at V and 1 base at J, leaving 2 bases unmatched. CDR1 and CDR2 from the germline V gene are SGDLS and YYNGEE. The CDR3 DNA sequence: TGTGCCAGCAGCGTAGGCCTAGCGGGATCCTACGAGCAGTACTTC. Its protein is CASSVGLAGSYEQYF.

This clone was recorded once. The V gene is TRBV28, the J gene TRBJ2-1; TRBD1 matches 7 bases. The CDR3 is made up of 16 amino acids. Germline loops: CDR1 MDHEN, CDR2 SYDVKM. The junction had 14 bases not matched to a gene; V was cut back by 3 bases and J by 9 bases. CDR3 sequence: CASSLVTGTAKSEQFF. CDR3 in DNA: TGTGCCAGCAGTTTGGTGACCGGGACAGCAAAGAGTGAGCAGTTCTTC.

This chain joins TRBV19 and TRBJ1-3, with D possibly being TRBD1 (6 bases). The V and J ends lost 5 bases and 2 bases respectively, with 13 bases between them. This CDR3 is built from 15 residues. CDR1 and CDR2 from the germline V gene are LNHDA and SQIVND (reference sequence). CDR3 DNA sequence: TGTGCCAGTAGTGCTACAAGGACAGCTGGAAACACCATATATTTT. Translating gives CASSATRTAGNTIYF.

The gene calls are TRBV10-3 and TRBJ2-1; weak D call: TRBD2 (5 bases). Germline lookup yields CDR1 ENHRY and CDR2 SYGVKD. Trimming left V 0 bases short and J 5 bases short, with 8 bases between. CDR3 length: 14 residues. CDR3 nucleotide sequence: TGTGCCATCAGTGAGTCCGAGCGGCACAATGAGCAGTTCTTC. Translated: CAISESERHNEQFF.

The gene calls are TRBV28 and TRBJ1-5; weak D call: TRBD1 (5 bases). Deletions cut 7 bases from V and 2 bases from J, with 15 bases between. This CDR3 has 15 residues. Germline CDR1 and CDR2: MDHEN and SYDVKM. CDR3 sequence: CASTRGLTGNQPQHF. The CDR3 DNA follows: TGTGCCAGCACCCGGGGGTTAACGGGCAATCAGCCCCAGCATTTT.

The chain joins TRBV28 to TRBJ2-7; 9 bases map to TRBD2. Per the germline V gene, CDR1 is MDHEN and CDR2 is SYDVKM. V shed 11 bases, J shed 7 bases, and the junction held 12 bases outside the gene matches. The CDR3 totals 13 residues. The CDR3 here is CACGAGGPSEQYF. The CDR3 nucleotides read TGTGCCTGTGGGGCGGGAGGGCCTAGTGAGCAGTACTTC.

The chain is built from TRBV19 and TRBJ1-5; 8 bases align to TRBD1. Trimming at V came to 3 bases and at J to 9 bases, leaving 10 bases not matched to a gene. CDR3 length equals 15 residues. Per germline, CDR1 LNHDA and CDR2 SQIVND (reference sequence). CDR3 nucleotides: TGTGCCAGTAGTATCTCGGACAGGGATGATCGGCCCCAGCATTTT. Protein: CASSISDRDDRPQHF.

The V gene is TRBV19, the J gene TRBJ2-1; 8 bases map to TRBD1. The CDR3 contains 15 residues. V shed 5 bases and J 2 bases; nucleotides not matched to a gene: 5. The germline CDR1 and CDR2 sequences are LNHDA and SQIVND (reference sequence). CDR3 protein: CASSGRDRTYNEQFF. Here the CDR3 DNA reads TGTGCCAGTAGTGGCCGGGACAGGACCTACAATGAGCAGTTCTTC.

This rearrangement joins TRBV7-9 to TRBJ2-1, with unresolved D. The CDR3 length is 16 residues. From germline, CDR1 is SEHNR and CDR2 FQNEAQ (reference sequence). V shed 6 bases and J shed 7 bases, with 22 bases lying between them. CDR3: CASSPPGSRAVNEQFF. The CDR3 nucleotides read TGTGCCAGCAGTCCCCCCGGGTCCCGAGCCGTTAATGAGCAGTTCTTC.

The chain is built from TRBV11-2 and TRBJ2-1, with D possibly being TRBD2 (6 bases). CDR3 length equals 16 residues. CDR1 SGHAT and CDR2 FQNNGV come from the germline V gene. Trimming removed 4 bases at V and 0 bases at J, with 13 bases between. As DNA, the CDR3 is TGTGCCAGCAGCTGGGGGGTGGAGAGCTCCTACAATGAGCAGTTCTTC. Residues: CASSWGVESSYNEQFF.

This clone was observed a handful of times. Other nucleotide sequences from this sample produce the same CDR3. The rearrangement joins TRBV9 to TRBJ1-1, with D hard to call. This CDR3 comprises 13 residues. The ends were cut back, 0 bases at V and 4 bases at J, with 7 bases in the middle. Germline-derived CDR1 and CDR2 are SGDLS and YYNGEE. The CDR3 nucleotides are TGTGCCAGCAGCGTAGTGGGAAGCACTGAAGCTTTCTTT. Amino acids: CASSVVGSTEAFF.

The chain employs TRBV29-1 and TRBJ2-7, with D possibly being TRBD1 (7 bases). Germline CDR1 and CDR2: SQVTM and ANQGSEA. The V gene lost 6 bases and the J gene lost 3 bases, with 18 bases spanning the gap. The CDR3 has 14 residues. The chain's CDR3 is CSVETGAGGYEQYF. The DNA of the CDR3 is TGCAGCGTCGAAACAGGGGCCGGGGGCTACGAGCAGTACTTC.

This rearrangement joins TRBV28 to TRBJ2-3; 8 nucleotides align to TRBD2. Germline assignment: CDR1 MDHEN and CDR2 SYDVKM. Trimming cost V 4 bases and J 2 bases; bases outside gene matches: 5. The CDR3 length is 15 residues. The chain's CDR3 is CASSWLAGSTDTQYF. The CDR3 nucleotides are TGTGCCAGCAGTTGGCTAGCGGGCTCCACAGATACGCAGTATTTT.

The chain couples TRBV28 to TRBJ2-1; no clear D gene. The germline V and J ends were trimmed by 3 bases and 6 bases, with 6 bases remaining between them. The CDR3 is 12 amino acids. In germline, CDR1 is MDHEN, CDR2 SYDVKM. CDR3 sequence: CASSFKSNEQFF. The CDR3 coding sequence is TGTGCCAGCAGTTTTAAGAGCAATGAGCAGTTCTTC. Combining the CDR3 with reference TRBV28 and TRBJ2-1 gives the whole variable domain DVKVTQSSRYLVKRTGEKVFLECVQDMDHENMFWYRQDPGLGLRLIYFSYDVKMKEKGDIPEGYSVSREKKERFSLILESASTNQTSMYLCASSFKSNEQFFGPGTRLTVL.

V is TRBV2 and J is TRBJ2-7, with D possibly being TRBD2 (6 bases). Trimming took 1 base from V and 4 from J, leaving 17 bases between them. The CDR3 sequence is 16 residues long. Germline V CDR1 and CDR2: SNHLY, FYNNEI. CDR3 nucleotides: TGTGCCAGCAGTGAAGGCGTCCCAAGTGGGGGGTACGAGCAGTACTTC. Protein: CASSEGVPSGGYEQYF.

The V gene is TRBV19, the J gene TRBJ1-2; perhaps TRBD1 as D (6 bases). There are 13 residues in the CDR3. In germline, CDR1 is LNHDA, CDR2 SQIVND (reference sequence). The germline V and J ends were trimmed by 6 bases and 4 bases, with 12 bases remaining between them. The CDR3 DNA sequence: TGTGCCAGTAGCCCTCGGGGGGCCTATGGCTACACCTTC. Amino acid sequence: CASSPRGAYGYTF. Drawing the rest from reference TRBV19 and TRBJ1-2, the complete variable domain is DGGITQSPKYLFRKEGQNVTLSCEQNLNHDAMYWYRQDPGQGLRLIYYSQIVNDFQKGDIAEGYSVSREKKESFPLTVTSAQKNPTAFYLCASSPRGAYGYTFGSGTRLTVV.

As DNA, the CDR3 is TGCGCCAGCAGGGCCAGGGGGATGAACACTGAAGCTTTCTTT. Its protein product is CASRARGMNTEAFF. V usage is TRBV5-1 and J usage is TRBJ1-1; 7 nucleotides agree with TRBD1. The CDR3 has 14 amino acids. Unmatched junction bases numbered 4, after V lost 5 bases and J lost 0 bases. Germline CDR1 and CDR2: SGHRS and YFSETQ.

The CDR3 nucleotides read TGTGCCAGCAGTTACCGGAGGGAAGGGGAAGAGTACGAGCAGTACTTC. It specifies CASSYRREGEEYEQYF. This chain connects TRBV6-5 to TRBJ2-7, with D possibly matching TRBD2 (6 bases). Trimming left V 2 bases short and J 4 bases short, with 18 bases between. The CDR3 covers 16 residues. The germline V gene encodes CDR1 MNHEY and CDR2 SVGAGI.

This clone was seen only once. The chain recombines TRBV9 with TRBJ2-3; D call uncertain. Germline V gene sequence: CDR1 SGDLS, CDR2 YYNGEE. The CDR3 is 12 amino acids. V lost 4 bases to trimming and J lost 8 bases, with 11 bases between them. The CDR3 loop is CASSTTPGTQYF. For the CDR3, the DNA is TGTGCCAGCAGCACCACTCCGGGTACGCAGTATTTT.